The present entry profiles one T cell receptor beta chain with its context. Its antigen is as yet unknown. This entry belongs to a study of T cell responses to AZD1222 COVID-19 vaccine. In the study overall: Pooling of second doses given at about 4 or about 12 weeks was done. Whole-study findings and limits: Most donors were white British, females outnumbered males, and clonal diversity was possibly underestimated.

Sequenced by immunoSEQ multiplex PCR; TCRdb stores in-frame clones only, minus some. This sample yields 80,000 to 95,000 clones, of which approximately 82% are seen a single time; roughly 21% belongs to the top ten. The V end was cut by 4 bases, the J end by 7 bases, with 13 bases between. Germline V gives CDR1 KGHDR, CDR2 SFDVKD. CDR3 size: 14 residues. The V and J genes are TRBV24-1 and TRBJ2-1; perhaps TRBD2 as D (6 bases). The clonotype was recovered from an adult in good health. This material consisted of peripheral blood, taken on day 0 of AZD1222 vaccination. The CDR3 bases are TGTGCCACCAGTGACTCCAGGGCGGGGAATGAGCAGTTCTTC. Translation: CATSDSRAGNEQFF.